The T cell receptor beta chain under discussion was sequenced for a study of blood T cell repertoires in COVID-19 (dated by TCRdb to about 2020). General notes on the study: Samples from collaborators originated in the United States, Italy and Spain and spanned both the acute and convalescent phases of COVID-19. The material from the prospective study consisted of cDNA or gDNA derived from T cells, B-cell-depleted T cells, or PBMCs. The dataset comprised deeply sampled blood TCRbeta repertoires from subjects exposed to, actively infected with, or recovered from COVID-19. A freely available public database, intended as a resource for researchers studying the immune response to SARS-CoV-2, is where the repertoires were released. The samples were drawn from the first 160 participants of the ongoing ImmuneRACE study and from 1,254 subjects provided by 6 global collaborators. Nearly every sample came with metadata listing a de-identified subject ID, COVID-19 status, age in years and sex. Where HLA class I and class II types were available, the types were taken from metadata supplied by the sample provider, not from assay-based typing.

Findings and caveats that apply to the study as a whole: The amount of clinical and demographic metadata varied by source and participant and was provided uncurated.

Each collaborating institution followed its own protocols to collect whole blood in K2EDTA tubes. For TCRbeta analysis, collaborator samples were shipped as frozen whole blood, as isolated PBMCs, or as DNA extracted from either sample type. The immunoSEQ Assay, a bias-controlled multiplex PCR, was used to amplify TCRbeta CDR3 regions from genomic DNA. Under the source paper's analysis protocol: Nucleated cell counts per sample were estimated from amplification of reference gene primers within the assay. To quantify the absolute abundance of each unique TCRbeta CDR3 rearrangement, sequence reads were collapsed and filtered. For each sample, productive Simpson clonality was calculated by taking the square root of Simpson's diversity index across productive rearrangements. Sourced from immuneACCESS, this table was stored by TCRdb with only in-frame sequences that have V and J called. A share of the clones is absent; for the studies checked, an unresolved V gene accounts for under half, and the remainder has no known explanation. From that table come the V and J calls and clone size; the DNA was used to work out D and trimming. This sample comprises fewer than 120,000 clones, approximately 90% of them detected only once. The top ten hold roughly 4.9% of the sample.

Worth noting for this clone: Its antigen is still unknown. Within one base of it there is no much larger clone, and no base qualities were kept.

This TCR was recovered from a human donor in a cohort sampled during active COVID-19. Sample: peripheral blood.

The CDR3 loop reads CASTRGGRNTEAFF. The nucleotide sequence reads TGTGCCAGCACCCGGGGGGGTCGGAACACTGAAGCTTTCTTT. The chain is made from TRBV6-6 and TRBJ1-1; TRBD1 is perhaps the D gene, given 5 matching bases. The CDR3 runs 14 residues from the cysteine to the phenylalanine. The only DNA kept is the CDR3, 42 bases in frame from the first base. Deletion took 7 bases off V and 1 base off J, with a span of 13 bases between the germline ends. The CDR1 and CDR2 encoded by the germline V gene (reference sequence) are MNHNY and SVGAGI.